This TCR beta chain was found in a study of cytomegalovirus exposure and HLA in healthy donors. Findings and caveats of the study: In a later analysis, V- and J-gene trimming of beta chains associated with a DCLRE1C missense variant, replicated independently. A later analysis found TCR association rates differed by HLA locus, highest for DRB1 and lowest for HLA-C.

A note on this clone: The antigen is undetermined.

The PCR employed 60 Vbeta primers together with 13 Jbeta primers. TCRdb keeps only in-frame clones here, not all; method: immunoSEQ multiplex PCR. The sample lists 170,000 or so clones; about 80% were seen once. Germline values: CDR1 SGHAT, CDR2 FQNNGV. The CDR3 consists of 13 residues. Trimming removed 1 base from V and 11 bases from J; junction bases left unmatched: 7. This receptor was obtained from a woman in her 50s in good health and CMV-seropositive. Material: PBMCs. V is TRBV11-2 and J is TRBJ1-1, with 7 bases that match TRBD1. CDR3 in amino acids: CASSLAQGILAFF. CDR3 DNA: TGTGCCAGCAGCTTAGCACAGGGGATCCTTGCTTTCTTT.